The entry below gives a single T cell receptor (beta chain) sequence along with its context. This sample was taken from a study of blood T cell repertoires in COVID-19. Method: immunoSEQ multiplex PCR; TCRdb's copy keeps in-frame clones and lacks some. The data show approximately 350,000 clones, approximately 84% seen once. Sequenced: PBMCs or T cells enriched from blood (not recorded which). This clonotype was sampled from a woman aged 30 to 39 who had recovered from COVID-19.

For the CDR3, the DNA is TGTGCCACCAGTGATCCCGGGAATGAGCAGTTCTTC. This gives the protein CATSDPGNEQFF. The chain couples TRBV24-1 to TRBJ2-1; D remains ambiguous. The germline V gene encodes CDR1 KGHDR and CDR2 SFDVKD. The germline V and J ends were trimmed by 3 bases and 7 bases, with 6 bases remaining between them. The CDR3 consists of 12 residues.